This section outlines one T cell receptor beta chain sequence together with its context. Preparation of the TCRbeta library involved a method that used unique molecular identifiers. Using its own MiXCR run on the PCR reads, TCRdb lists one record per CDR3 protein. The table lists over 150,000 distinct CDR3 sequences, roughly 15% of them singletons. This CDR3 is built from 17 residues. This sample is part of a study of T-cell reconstitution after alpha-beta-depleted transplantation in children. Sequences were derived from PBMCs from the stem cell graft donor, sampled from the stem cell graft. The receptor's source is a human donor who donated a stem cell graft to a child with acute lymphoblastic leukemia. The rearrangement joins TRBV1 to TRBJ2-1; whether TRBD1, the table's D call, matches the DNA was not checked. TRBV1 is flagged as a pseudogene. The CDR3, as DNA: TGCACCAGCAGCCAAGATGGGCGAGACAGGGGACAATCTGAGCAGTTCTTC. It yields the protein CTSSQDGRDRGQSEQFF.